The rows below give T cell receptor beta chains drawn from one sample of a study of shared clonotypes between healthy human individuals. Assay: immunoSEQ multiplex PCR; the TCRdb copy retains only in-frame clones and omits some. The data contain some 360,000 clones, more than 60% of them singletons. Sequences were obtained from memory CD4+ T cells sorted from blood. The receptors come from a man aged 30 to 45 in good health. Both conserved end residues are part of each CDR3. A D gene is named only where the DNA matches it firmly. A row's size may be missing; if present it is once, few, many or a size class.

abundance	d_gene	v_gene	j_gene	CDR3nt	CDR3aa
-	-	TRBV11-3	TRBJ2-1	TGTGCCAGCAGCACTCCGGCTGGTTACAATGAGCAGTTCTTC	CASSTPAGYNEQFF
-	-	TRBV7-3	TRBJ2-3	TGTGCCAGCGCGGAAGATCCAGGGGATACGCAGTATTTT	CASAEDPGDTQYF
-	TRBD1	TRBV11-2	TRBJ2-1	TGTGCCAGCAGCTTAGTACCCCGACAGGGCAATGAGCAGTTCTTC	CASSLVPRQGNEQFF
-	TRBD2	TRBV6-6	TRBJ2-3	TGTGCCAGCAGTAGACTAGCAGACACAGATACGCAGTATTTT	CASSRLADTDTQYF
-	-	TRBV5-5	TRBJ2-7	TGTGCCAGCAGCTTTGGGGGGGCGCTCTACGAGCAGTACTTC	CASSFGGALYEQYF
-	-	TRBV11-2	TRBJ2-7	TGTGCCAGCAGCTCCCCTACCGGGACTGCTTCCTACGAGCAGTACTTC	CASSSPTGTASYEQYF
-	-	TRBV6-1	TRBJ1-2	TGTGCCAGCGGATTCGGTGCGAACTATGGCTACACCTTC	CASGFGANYGYTF
-	TRBD2	TRBV11-1	TRBJ2-1	TGTGCCAGCAGCGGGAGGGTCACGAATGAGCAGTTCTTC	CASSGRVTNEQFF
-	TRBD1	TRBV19	TRBJ2-5	TGTGCCAGTAGTATTACGGCAGGGGGCCCCCAAGAGACCCAGTACTTC	CASSITAGGPQETQYF
-	-	TRBV10-3	TRBJ2-5	TGTGCCATCAGCGGGGACATTACCGGGGAGACCCAGTACTTC	CAISGDITGETQYF
once	TRBD1	TRBV28	TRBJ1-4	TGTGCCAGCAGGCAACAGGGGGCGCGGTCCGCGCGAAAACTGTTTTTT	CASRQQGARSARKLFF
-	-	TRBV18	TRBJ1-1	TGTGCCAGCTCACCACCAATCGCGAACACTGAAGCTTTCTTT	CASSPPIANTEAFF
few	TRBD1	TRBV9	TRBJ2-7	TGTGCCAGCAGCGGAGAACAGGGGTTTTTGGTCGAGCAGTACTTC	CASSGEQGFLVEQYF
few	TRBD2	TRBV10-1	TRBJ2-1	TGCGCCACCCAACCCGGGACTAGCAATGAGCAGTTCTTC	CATQPGTSNEQFF
-	TRBD1	TRBV5-1	TRBJ2-1	TGCGCCAGCAGCTTGCGACGACAGGGAAGCTCCTACAATGAGCAGTTCTTC	CASSLRRQGSSYNEQFF
-	-	TRBV6-1	TRBJ2-7	TGTGCCAGCGAACCCGGGGGACCCTACGAGCAGTACTTC	CASEPGGPYEQYF
-	-	TRBV18	TRBJ2-5	TGTGCCAGCTCACCACCCTCGGCAGCCGGCCGGGAGACCCAGTACTTC	CASSPPSAAGRETQYF
-	TRBD1	TRBV5-4	TRBJ2-7	TGTGCCAGCAGCAAACAAACAGGGGGCCGCGCTTACGAGCAGTACTTC	CASSKQTGGRAYEQYF
once	-	TRBV11-2	TRBJ2-7	TGTGCCAGCAGCCGTACTTCCGGGGAACGGTACGAGCAGTACTTC	CASSRTSGERYEQYF
-	TRBD1	TRBV5-1	TRBJ1-4	TGCGCCAGCAGCCCAGGGGACAGCTATGAAAAACTGTTTTTT	CASSPGDSYEKLFF
-	-	TRBV19	TRBJ2-2	TGTGCCAGTAGAGCGACGGTCAGGGGGGAGCTGTTTTTT	CASRATVRGELFF
-	-	TRBV7-2	TRBJ2-2	TGTGCCAGCAGCTCCGGACGGCTCGGGGAGCTGTTTTTT	CASSSGRLGELFF
few	TRBD2	TRBV7-8	TRBJ2-1	TGTGCCAGCAGCTTAGGGACTAGCCGAAACAATGAGCAGTTCTTC	CASSLGTSRNNEQFF
-	-	TRBV9	TRBJ2-2	TGTGCCAGCAGCGTTTTTACCGGGGAGCTGTTTTTT	CASSVFTGELFF
-	TRBD2	TRBV5-4	TRBJ2-3	TGTGCCAGCAGCCAGCGGGAGGGGCGGGCAGATACGCAGTATTTT	CASSQREGRADTQYF
few	-	TRBV15	TRBJ2-3	TGTGCCACCAGCGGGACCAGGAGGTCAGATACGCAGTATTTT	CATSGTRRSDTQYF
-	TRBD2	TRBV28	TRBJ2-7	TGTGCCAGCACCAAAATGACTAGCGGGAGCTACGAGCAGTACTTC	CASTKMTSGSYEQYF
-	TRBD2	TRBV5-1	TRBJ2-2	TGCGCCAGCAGCTTGAACACCCCGGGACTAGCGGGAGGAGACACCGGGGAGCTGTTTTTT	CASSLNTPGLAGGDTGELFF
-	-	TRBV7-8	TRBJ1-1	TGTGCCAGCAGCCGGAGGAGGTTCGACACTGAAGCTTTCTTT	CASSRRRFDTEAFF
-	-	TRBV7-9	TRBJ1-5	TGTGCCAGCAGCAAGGGGGGGAGCAATCAGCCCCAGCATTTT	CASSKGGSNQPQHF
-	-	TRBV10-2	TRBJ2-1	TGCGCCAGCAGTGAGACCTCTGCGGGAAACAATGAGCAGTTCTTC	CASSETSAGNNEQFF
-	-	TRBV5-1	TRBJ1-1	TGCGCCAGCAGCTTCGGGGTGTTGAACACTGAAGCTTTCTTT	CASSFGVLNTEAFF
many	-	TRBV10-3	TRBJ1-1	TGTGCCATTGCCCACCCCCCTAGAGACACTGAAGCTTTCTTT	CAIAHPPRDTEAFF
-	-	TRBV5-1	TRBJ2-5	TGCGCCAGCAGCTTGGTGGCGATGATGGGCGGCCAAGAGACCCAGTACTTC	CASSLVAMMGGQETQYF
-	TRBD1	TRBV5-4	TRBJ2-5	TGTGCCAGCAGCTTGACAGGGGTCGGTGAGACCCAGTACTTC	CASSLTGVGETQYF
-	-	TRBV5-6	TRBJ1-2	TGTGCCAGCAGCTCCAGGGGCTATGGCTACACCTTC	CASSSRGYGYTF
-	TRBD1	TRBV18	TRBJ2-5	TGTGCCAGCTCACCTTGGGACAGCCAAGAGACCCAGTACTTC	CASSPWDSQETQYF
-	-	TRBV5-1	TRBJ1-2	TGCGCCAGCAGCTTGGATGGAACCTATGGCTACACCTTC	CASSLDGTYGYTF
once	-	TRBV5-8	TRBJ2-5	TGTGCCAGCAGTCATGAACAGGGAATTGGGGAGACCCAGTACTTC	CASSHEQGIGETQYF
few	-	TRBV29-1	TRBJ1-5	TGCAGCGTTGATCAGGGCCCAAATCAGCCCCAGCATTTT	CSVDQGPNQPQHF
many	-	TRBV5-1	TRBJ2-3	TGCGCCAGCAGCTCCGGTCGGGTTTCGGCGGGGGATACGCAGTATTTT	CASSSGRVSAGDTQYF